The next 21 T cell receptor beta chains were all read from a single sample in a study of blood T cell repertoires in COVID-19. Profiled with immunoSEQ multiplex PCR; TCRdb holds only in-frame clones, not every one. The sample yields 100,000 to 150,000 clones, roughly 90% seen once. The sample was peripheral blood. These receptors were taken from a man aged 50-60 years with COVID-19, enrolled during active disease.

The V gene is TRBV11-2, the J gene TRBJ2-1; D might be TRBD2 (6 bases). V was cut by 1 base and J by 5 bases, with 12 bases left in between. In germline, CDR1 is SGHAT, CDR2 FQNNGV. The CDR3 totals 15 residues. The CDR3 reads CASSLGPGAHNEQFF. In nucleotides, the CDR3 is TGTGCCAGCAGCTTAGGCCCGGGAGCTCACAATGAGCAGTTCTTC.

The V gene is TRBV28, the J gene TRBJ2-1; 9 nucleotides align to TRBD2. Germline V CDR1 and CDR2: MDHEN, SYDVKM. V lost 2 bases and J lost 6; bases outside the gene matches: 2. The CDR3 spans 14 residues. In DNA form, the CDR3 reads TGTGCCAGCAGTTTAGCGGGAGGGCGCAATGAGCAGTTCTTC. Translated: CASSLAGGRNEQFF.

This chain connects TRBV19 to TRBJ2-7; D ambiguous. V lost 6 bases and J lost 0, with 15 bases in between. The CDR3 is 15 amino acids. The germline CDR1 and CDR2 sequences are LNHDA and SQIVND (reference sequence). The CDR3 loop is CASSTMGSASYEQYF. Here the CDR3 DNA reads TGTGCCAGTAGCACTATGGGTAGTGCCTCCTACGAGCAGTACTTC. Using reference TRBV19 and TRBJ2-7 for the parts outside the CDR3, the full variable domain is DGGITQSPKYLFRKEGQNVTLSCEQNLNHDAMYWYRQDPGQGLRLIYYSQIVNDFQKGDIAEGYSVSREKKESFPLTVTSAQKNPTAFYLCASSTMGSASYEQYFGPGTRLTVT.

This clone was seen just once. The chain carries TRBV9 and TRBJ2-3, with a weak D call TRBD2 (5 bases). V lost 7 bases and J lost 2, with 11 bases in between. The germline V gene has CDR1 SGDLS and CDR2 YYNGEE. The CDR3 sequence is 13 residues long. The CDR3 is CASGVASTDTQYF. The CDR3 nucleotides are TGTGCCAGCGGGGTAGCGTCCACAGATACGCAGTATTTT.

The rearrangement joins TRBV12-3 or TRBV12-4 to TRBJ2-2, with D hard to call. The germline V and J ends were trimmed by 0 bases and 5 bases, with 4 bases remaining between them. The CDR3 runs to 13 residues. In nucleotides, the CDR3 is TGTGCCAGCAGTTTAGCGTCGACCGGGGAGCTGTTTTTT. Its translation is CASSLASTGELFF.

This clone was counted once. The chain recombines TRBV28 with TRBJ1-2, with a possible D match to TRBD1 (6 bases). In germline, CDR1 is MDHEN, CDR2 SYDVKM. The CDR3 extends over 13 amino acids. The CDR3 coding sequence is TGTGCAACAGGGCGTCGGATCGCCTATGGCTACACCTTC. This codes for CATGRRIAYGYTF.

This sequence joins TRBV12-3 or TRBV12-4 and TRBJ2-7; D is unclear. The V end lost 3 bases, the J end lost 0 bases, and 6 bases lay between the germline ends. The CDR3 runs 13 residues. The CDR3 sequence: CASSFGHSYEQYF. CDR3 sequence (DNA): TGTGCCAGCAGTTTTGGCCACTCCTACGAGCAGTACTTC.

The chain employs TRBV9 and TRBJ2-1, with 13 bases matching TRBD2. The germline CDR1 and CDR2 sequences are SGDLS and YYNGEE. There are 17 residues in the CDR3. After removal of 4 bases from V and 4 bases from J, the junction contained 8 bases not matched to a gene. CDR3 in DNA: TGTGCCAGCAGCCCGGGACTAGCGGGATTTAAGTACAATGAGCAGTTCTTC. The encoded protein is CASSPGLAGFKYNEQFF.

The chain has TRBV3-1 (or the pseudogene TRBV3-2) and TRBJ2-7; TRBD1 matches 8 bases. Germline V gives CDR1 LGHDT, CDR2 YNNKEL (reference sequence). CDR3 length equals 15 residues. Here the CDR3 reads CASSQERTGKGRLTV. The CDR3 DNA sequence: TGTGCCAGCAGCCAAGAAAGGACAGGGAAGGGGAGACTTACCGTC.

V gene TRBV29-1 combines with J gene TRBJ2-7; D may be TRBD1 (5 bases). The CDR3 spans 14 residues. Trimming removed 5 bases from V and 2 bases from J, with 16 bases in between. CDR1 and CDR2 (germline): SQVTM, ANQGSEA. The CDR3: CSVSRQGGTYEQYF. As DNA, the CDR3 is TGCAGCGTTAGTAGGCAGGGCGGCACCTACGAGCAGTACTTC.

V and J are TRBV3-1 (or the pseudogene TRBV3-2) and TRBJ2-5; 7 bases are a match to TRBD2. The CDR3 sequence is 15 residues long. The trim removed 7 bases at V and 2 bases at J, leaving 10 bases unmatched. The V gene's germline CDR1 is LGHDT and CDR2 YNNKEL (reference sequence). The DNA of the CDR3 is TGTGCCAGCACCTCTCTGGGGCGGGGGCAAGAGACCCAGTACTTC. Translated: CASTSLGRGQETQYF.

The V call is TRBV13, the J call TRBJ1-1; tentatively, D is TRBD1 (5 bases). The CDR3 is 16 residues long. Germline V lookup: CDR1 PRHDT, CDR2 FYEKMQ (reference sequence). V dropped 6 bases and J dropped 4 bases, with 21 bases sitting between them. CDR3 sequence reads: CASSFGLGAGGTEAFF. The CDR3 DNA reads as TGTGCCAGCAGTTTCGGGCTAGGGGCGGGGGGCACTGAAGCTTTCTTT.

The V gene is TRBV19, the J gene TRBJ1-5; tentative D call: TRBD1 (5 bases). With 7 bases removed from V and 6 bases from J, the gap between germline ends came to 13 bases. CDR3 length: 13 amino acids. Germline V CDR1 and CDR2: LNHDA, SQIVND (reference sequence). CDR3 amino acids: CASTLQAAQPQHF. In DNA, the CDR3 is TGTGCCAGTACCCTACAGGCGGCTCAGCCCCAGCATTTT.

The gene calls are TRBV4-3 and TRBJ2-2, with D possibly being TRBD2 (5 bases). The CDR3 has 17 residues. Trimming pared 2 bases from V and 6 bases from J, leaving 19 bases between. Germline lookup yields CDR1 LGHNA and CDR2 YSLEER. CDR3 amino acids: CASSQNRRDLLPGELFF. The CDR3 nucleotides are TGCGCCAGCAGCCAAAATCGACGGGATCTTCTCCCCGGGGAGCTGTTTTTT.

The gene calls are TRBV27 and TRBJ2-5; TRBD1 agrees at 8 bases. This CDR3 is 15 amino acids long. CDR1 and CDR2 (germline): MNHEY, SMNVEV (reference sequence). Unmatched junction bases numbered 9, after V lost 5 bases and J lost 4 bases. This CDR3 reads CASSIGQGGGETQYF. As DNA, the CDR3 is TGTGCCAGCAGTATAGGACAGGGTGGGGGAGAGACCCAGTACTTC.

The sample holds a few counts of this clone. The rearrangement links TRBV18 to TRBJ1-2, with a tentative D call TRBD1 (5 bases). From germline, CDR1 is KGHSH and CDR2 LQKENI. There are 13 residues in the CDR3. Trimming cost V 1 base and J 8 bases, with 11 bases left between them. In nucleotides, the CDR3 is TGTGCCAGCTCACCACAAGGGGTTCACGGCTACACCTTC. As protein: CASSPQGVHGYTF.

This chain uses TRBV11-2 with TRBJ2-5, with 7 bases lining up with TRBD1. Germline CDR1 SGHAT, CDR2 FQNNGV. This CDR3 has 13 amino acids. V was clipped by 5 bases and J by 4 bases; unmatched bases: 4. CDR3 loop: CASSVRGSETQYF. Written as DNA, the CDR3 is TGTGCCAGCAGCGTCAGGGGGTCAGAGACCCAGTACTTC.

The V call is TRBV6-5, the J call TRBJ1-1; TRBD1 matches at 11 bases. With 6 bases clipped from V and 0 bases from J, the junction kept 3 bases outside the gene matches. This CDR3 spans 15 amino acids. Germline CDR1 is MNHEY and CDR2 is SVGAGI. DNA of the CDR3: TGTGCCAGCAGCTGGGACAGGGGGTTGAACACTGAAGCTTTCTTT. Translated, it gives CASSWDRGLNTEAFF.

The V and J genes are TRBV5-1 and TRBJ2-7; 14 bases align to TRBD2. Per germline, CDR1 SGHRS and CDR2 YFSETQ. The J segment lost 6 bases and the V segment lost 4 bases, leaving 6 bases of the junction unmatched. The CDR3 has 15 residues. CDR3 nucleotide sequence: TGCGCCAGCAGCATAGGGACTAGCGGGAGCTCCGAGCAGTACGTC. Amino acids: CASSIGTSGSSEQYV.

This clone was found a few times. The genes are TRBV6-5 and TRBJ2-2; 10 bases agree with TRBD2. The V gene's germline CDR1 is MNHEY and CDR2 SVGAGI. The trim removed 6 bases at V and 3 bases at J, leaving 1 base unmatched. This CDR3 comprises 14 residues. CDR3 in DNA: TGTGCCAGCAGGCTAGCGGGAGACACCGGGGAGCTGTTTTTT. It specifies CASRLAGDTGELFF.

This chain links TRBV9 with TRBJ1-1, with TRBD1 matching 7 bases. V lost 3 bases and J lost 1; bases outside the gene matches: 3. The germline V gene has CDR1 SGDLS and CDR2 YYNGEE. The CDR3 loop spans 14 amino acids. The CDR3 spells CASSAGQENTEAFF. CDR3 in DNA: TGTGCCAGCAGCGCCGGACAGGAGAACACTGAAGCTTTCTTT.